This TCR beta chain appears in the sequencing data of a study of blood T cell repertoires in COVID-19. Using immunoSEQ multiplex PCR, the repertoire was profiled, and TCRdb retains in-frame clones only, with some absent. The sample holds over 200,000 clones, about 80% seen once. This clone was picked up one time. The CDR3 sequence is 16 residues long. V trimming: 0 bases; J trimming: 7 bases; junction bases outside the gene matches: 7. CDR1 and CDR2 from the germline V gene are SGHAT and FQNNGV. The chain recombines TRBV11-2 with TRBJ1-2, with 11 bases aligning to TRBD1. What was sequenced was peripheral blood. This sequence was found in a woman of 80 years or more with acute or convalescent COVID-19. In nucleotides, the CDR3 is TGTGCCAGCAGCTTAGAGTTCGGACAGGGGGCCAGTGGCTACACCTTC. Its translation is CASSLEFGQGASGYTF.